This T cell receptor (beta chain) is drawn from a study of tumor and adjacent non-tumor tissue in lung cancer. Study details: Histology: under 15 adenocarcinoma, a couple of squamous cell carcinoma, 1 small cell lung cancer. On average, productive TCRbeta reads reached some 4.2 million per sample.

Trimming cost V 8 bases and J 3 bases, with 21 bases left between them. The CDR3 extends over 16 amino acids. Germline V gene data show CDR1 as MGHRA and CDR2 as YSYEKL. A modified ARM-PCR protocol with three rounds of nested PCR amplified TCRbeta. TCRdb used MiXCR to reprocess the multiplex PCR reads, holding one entry per CDR3 protein. The data hold about 75,000 distinct CDR3 sequences, with around four fifths observed a single time. No cell sorting was done before RNA was extracted from the tissue. Chemotherapy-naive patients with new lung cancer underwent thoracic surgery in China, August–November 2014.

This TCR derives from a woman aged 45 to 65 with non-small cell lung cancer. The sequencing sample was made of lung tumor tissue. This rearrangement joins TRBV4-1 to TRBJ2-3; tentatively, D is TRBD2 (5 bases). This chain's CDR3 is CASALQWGEGTDTQYF. The CDR3 coding sequence is TGCGCCAGCGCCCTACAGTGGGGTGAGGGAACAGATACGCAGTATTTT.